The next 13 T cell receptor beta chains were all read from a single sample in a study of blood T cell repertoires in COVID-19. The table came from immunoSEQ multiplex PCR; TCRdb's copy has only in-frame clones and leaves some out. Seen here are 150,000 to 200,000 clones, over 85% observed once, and the top ten hold approximately 2%. The specimen was peripheral blood. The receptors shown here come from a woman between 55 and 75 years old with COVID-19, enrolled during active disease.

The gene calls are TRBV18 and TRBJ2-3; 14 nucleotides agree with TRBD2. V was clipped by 4 bases and J by 4 bases; unmatched bases: 4. Germline V gene sequence: CDR1 KGHSH, CDR2 LQKENI. The CDR3 contains 16 residues. The CDR3 region has the DNA TGTGCCAGCTCACTCCGGACTAGCGGGGGGTCAGATACGCAGTATTTT. The encoded protein is CASSLRTSGGSDTQYF.

The rearrangement links TRBV6-2 or TRBV6-3 to TRBJ1-2, with 10 bases that match TRBD1. The J segment lost 3 bases and the V segment lost 6 bases, leaving 10 bases of the junction unmatched. Per the germline V gene, CDR1 is MNHEY and CDR2 is SVGEGT. The CDR3 is 16 residues long. CDR3 DNA sequence: TGTGCCAGCAGCATGACAGGGGGCTCAAATCACTATGGCTACACCTTC. This codes for CASSMTGGSNHYGYTF.

In this sample, this clone turned up once. The V call is TRBV19, the J call TRBJ1-6; D uncertain. The germline V gene encodes CDR1 LNHDA and CDR2 SQIVND (reference sequence). The CDR3 has 16 amino acids. V was cut by 7 bases and J by 0 bases, with 13 bases left in between. The CDR3 DNA follows: TGTGCCAGTACCTCTCGGGTCAGCTCCTATAATTCACCCCTCCACTTT. Translating it yields CASTSRVSSYNSPLHF.

CDR3 DNA sequence: TGTGCCAGCAGTAGGGCAGGGGCCTCTGAAAAACTGTTTTTT. Translating it yields CASSRAGASEKLFF. This rearrangement joins TRBV6-5 to TRBJ1-4; D is perhaps TRBD1 (6 bases). CDR1 and CDR2 (germline): MNHEY, SVGAGI. V gave up 5 bases and J gave up 7 bases, with 14 bases separating them. This CDR3 is built from 14 residues.

V gene TRBV6-2 or TRBV6-3 combines with J gene TRBJ1-2, with D unresolved. Trimming shortened V by 0 bases and J by 0 bases, and 5 bases separated the two germline ends. The germline CDR1 and CDR2 sequences are MNHEY and SVGEGT. This CDR3 is 14 amino acids long. The CDR3 here is CASSYSAANYGYTF. The DNA of the CDR3 is TGTGCCAGCAGTTACTCGGCGGCTAACTATGGCTACACCTTC.

This clone is a singleton in its sample. The CDR3 DNA reads TGTGCCAGCAGCGTAGCCGAGCGCCTCGGCTATGGCTACACCTTC. Protein: CASSVAERLGYGYTF. The chain employs TRBV9 and TRBJ1-2; D unclear. Germline V lookup: CDR1 SGDLS, CDR2 YYNGEE. V was cut by 0 bases and J by 4 bases, with 13 bases left in between. This CDR3 has 15 residues.

The rearrangement links TRBV2 to TRBJ1-4; D is possibly TRBD1 (5 bases). Trimming removed 7 bases at V and 1 base at J, with 10 bases between. Germline CDR1 reads SNHLY; CDR2 reads FYNNEI. The CDR3 sequence is 14 residues long. The CDR3 region is CASNVGGTNEKLFF. The CDR3 DNA sequence: TGTGCCAGCAACGTCGGGGGAACTAATGAAAAACTGTTTTTT.

This chain uses TRBV30 with TRBJ1-2; TRBD1 agrees at 8 bases. In germline, CDR1 is GTSNPN, CDR2 SVGIG (reference sequence). The CDR3 length is 17 residues. V trimming: 0 bases; J trimming: 0 bases; junction bases outside the gene matches: 9. Here the CDR3 DNA reads TGTGCCTGGAGTGTACAGGGGACAGGAGAAGCTAACTATGGCTACACCTTC. Translated: CAWSVQGTGEANYGYTF.

The CDR3 loop is CASSQARGQTEAFF. CDR3 DNA sequence: TGTGCCAGCAGCCAAGCCAGGGGGCAGACTGAAGCTTTCTTT. The chain links TRBV3-1 (or the pseudogene TRBV3-2) to TRBJ1-1; TRBD1 aligns across 8 bases. V was pared by 1 base and J by 5 bases, with 3 bases of the junction left unmatched. Per the germline V gene, CDR1 is LGHDT and CDR2 is YNNKEL (reference sequence). This CDR3 is 14 amino acids long.

The rearrangement joins TRBV6-5 to TRBJ2-3; D perhaps matches TRBD2 (5 bases). Trimming took 0 bases from V and 4 from J, leaving 14 bases between them. CDR3 size: 16 residues. CDR1 is MNHEY and CDR2 is SVGAGI in the germline V gene. The CDR3 protein is CASSYSRVSRADTQYF. In nucleotides, the CDR3 is TGTGCCAGCAGTTACTCGAGGGTTAGCCGGGCAGATACGCAGTATTTT.

The J gene is TRBJ1-1, the V gene TRBV6-5, with D hard to call. CDR1 is MNHEY, CDR2 SVGAGI, per germline. The CDR3 is made up of 13 amino acids. V lost 5 bases and J 0 bases, leaving 7 bases between the germline ends. This CDR3 is CASSPTVNTEAFF. CDR3 bases: TGTGCCAGCAGTCCGACTGTGAACACTGAAGCTTTCTTT.

This chain connects TRBV18 to TRBJ2-2; weak D call: TRBD1 (5 bases). Per germline, CDR1 KGHSH and CDR2 LQKENI. The CDR3 is 16 residues long. V lost 3 bases and J lost 0, with 11 bases in between. In DNA, the CDR3 is TGTGCCAGCTCACCCCTCACAGGTTCGAACACCGGGGAGCTGTTTTTT. This codes for CASSPLTGSNTGELFF.

The chain links TRBV11-3 to TRBJ1-1; tentative D call: TRBD1 (6 bases). Germline assignment: CDR1 SGHNT and CDR2 YENEEA. The germline V and J ends were trimmed by 0 bases and 13 bases, with 12 bases remaining between them. The CDR3 length is 12 residues. CDR3 loop: CASSLDPGVVFF. The CDR3 DNA reads as TGTGCCAGCAGCTTAGATCCAGGGGTGGTTTTCTTT.